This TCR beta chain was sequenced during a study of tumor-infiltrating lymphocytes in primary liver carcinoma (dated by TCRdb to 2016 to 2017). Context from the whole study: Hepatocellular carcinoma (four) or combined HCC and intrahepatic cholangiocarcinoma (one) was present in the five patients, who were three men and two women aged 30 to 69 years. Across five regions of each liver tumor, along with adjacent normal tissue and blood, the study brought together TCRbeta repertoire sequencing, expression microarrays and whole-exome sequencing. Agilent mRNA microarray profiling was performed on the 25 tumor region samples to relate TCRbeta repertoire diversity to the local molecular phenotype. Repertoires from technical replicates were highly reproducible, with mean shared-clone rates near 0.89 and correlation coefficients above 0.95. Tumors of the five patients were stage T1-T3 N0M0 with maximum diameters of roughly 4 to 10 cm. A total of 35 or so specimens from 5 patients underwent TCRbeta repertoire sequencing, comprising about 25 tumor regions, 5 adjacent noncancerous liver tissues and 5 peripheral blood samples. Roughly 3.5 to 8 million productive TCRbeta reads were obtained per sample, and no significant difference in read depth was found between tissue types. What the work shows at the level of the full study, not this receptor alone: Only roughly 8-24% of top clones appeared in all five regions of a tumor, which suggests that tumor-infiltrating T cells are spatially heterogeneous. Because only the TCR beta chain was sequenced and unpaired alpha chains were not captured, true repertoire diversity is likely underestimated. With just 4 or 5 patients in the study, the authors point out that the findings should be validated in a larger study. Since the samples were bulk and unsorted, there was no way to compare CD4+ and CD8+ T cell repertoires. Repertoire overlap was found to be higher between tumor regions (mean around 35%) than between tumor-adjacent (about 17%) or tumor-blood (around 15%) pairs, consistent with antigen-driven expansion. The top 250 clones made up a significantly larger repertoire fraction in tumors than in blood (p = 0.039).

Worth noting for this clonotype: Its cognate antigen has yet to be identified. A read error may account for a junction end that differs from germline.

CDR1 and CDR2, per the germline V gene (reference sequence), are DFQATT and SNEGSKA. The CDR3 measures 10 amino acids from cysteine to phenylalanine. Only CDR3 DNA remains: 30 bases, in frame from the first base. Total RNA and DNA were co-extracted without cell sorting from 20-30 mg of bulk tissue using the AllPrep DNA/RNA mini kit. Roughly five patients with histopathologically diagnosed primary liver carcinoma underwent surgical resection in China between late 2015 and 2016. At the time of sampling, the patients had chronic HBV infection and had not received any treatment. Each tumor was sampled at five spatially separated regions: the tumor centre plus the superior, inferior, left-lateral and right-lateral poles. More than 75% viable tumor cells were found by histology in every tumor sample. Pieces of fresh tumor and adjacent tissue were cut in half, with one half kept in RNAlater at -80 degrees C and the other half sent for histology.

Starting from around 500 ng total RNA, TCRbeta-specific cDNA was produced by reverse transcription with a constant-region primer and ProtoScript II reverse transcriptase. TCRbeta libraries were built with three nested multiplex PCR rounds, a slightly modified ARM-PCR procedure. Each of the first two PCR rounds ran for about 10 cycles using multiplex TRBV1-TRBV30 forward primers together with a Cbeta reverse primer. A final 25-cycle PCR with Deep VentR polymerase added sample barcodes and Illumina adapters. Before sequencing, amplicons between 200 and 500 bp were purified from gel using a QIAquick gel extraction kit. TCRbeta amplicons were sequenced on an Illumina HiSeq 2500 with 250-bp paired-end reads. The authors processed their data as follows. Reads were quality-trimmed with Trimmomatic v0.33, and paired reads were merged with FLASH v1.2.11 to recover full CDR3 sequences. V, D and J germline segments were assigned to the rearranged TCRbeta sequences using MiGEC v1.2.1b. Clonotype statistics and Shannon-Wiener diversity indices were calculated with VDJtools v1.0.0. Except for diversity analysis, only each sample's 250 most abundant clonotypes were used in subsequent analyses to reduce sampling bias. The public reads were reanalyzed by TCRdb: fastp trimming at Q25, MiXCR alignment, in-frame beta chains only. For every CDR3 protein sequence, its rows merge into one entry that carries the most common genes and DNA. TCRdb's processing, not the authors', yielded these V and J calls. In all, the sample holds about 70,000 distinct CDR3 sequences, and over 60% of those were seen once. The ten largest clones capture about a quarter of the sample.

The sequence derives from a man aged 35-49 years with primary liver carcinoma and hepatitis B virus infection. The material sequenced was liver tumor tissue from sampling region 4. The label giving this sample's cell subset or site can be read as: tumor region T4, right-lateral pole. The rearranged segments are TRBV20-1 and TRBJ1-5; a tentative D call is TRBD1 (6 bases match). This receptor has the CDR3 CSARSDRILF. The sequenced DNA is TGCAGTGCTCGGTCCGACAGGATACTTTTT.